The next 14 T cell receptor beta chains were all read from a single sample in a study of T cells after yellow fever vaccination (dated by TCRdb to between 2018 and 2020). The library was made by 5' RACE. The sequencer listed for this sample is Illumina HiSeq 2500. The public reads were run again by TCRdb, first through fastp at Q25 and then through MiXCR, and only productive beta chains were kept. Each entry is one CDR3 protein sequence, shown with its most common DNA and genes. Recorded for this sample are 200,000 to 300,000 distinct CDR3 sequences; approximately 6.7% of them occurred a single time. The ten largest clonotypes hold 0.8% to 1.2% of the sample. The sample's treatment or condition label, decoded: live attenuated yellow fever vaccine strain. The sample here was CD4+ T cells sorted from PBMCs, taken on the day of the yellow fever booster vaccination. The receptors here all came from a man aged 25 to 40 who received the YFV17D yellow fever vaccine.

The sample holds a few counts of this clonotype. This chain joins TRBV29-1 and TRBJ2-7, with D tentatively TRBD1 (5 bases). This CDR3 has 12 amino acids. Germline values: CDR1 SQVTM, CDR2 ANQGSEA. Between the trimmed V and J ends, which lost 4 bases and 6 bases, there was a span of 13 bases. CDR3 region: CSVVGPRPEQYF. CDR3 in DNA: TGCAGCGTTGTGGGGCCCCGGCCCGAGCAGTACTTC.

The chain joins TRBV7-8 to TRBJ1-1; a possible D gene is TRBD1 (5 bases). Trimming pared 2 bases from V and 6 bases from J, leaving 10 bases between. CDR3 size: 13 residues. Germline CDR1 and CDR2: SGHVS and FQNEAQ. The chain's CDR3 is CASSLYRSPEAFF. The CDR3 DNA reads TGTGCCAGCAGCTTATACAGGTCCCCTGAAGCTTTCTTT.

This clonotype was counted between two and nine times. The chain employs TRBV7-2 and TRBJ1-6; D gene uncertain. Germline-derived CDR1 and CDR2 are SGHTA and FQGNSA. V dropped 2 bases and J dropped 5 bases, with 10 bases sitting between them. The CDR3 is made up of 15 amino acids. CDR3 loop: CASSLWELNNSPLHF. CDR3 nucleotides: TGTGCCAGCAGCTTATGGGAGCTAAATAATTCACCCCTCCACTTT. Variable domain in full (rest from reference TRBV7-2 and TRBJ1-6): GAGVSQSPSNKVTEKGKDVELRCDPISGHTALYWYRQSLGQGLEFLIYFQGNSAPDKSGLPSDRFSAERTGGSVSTLTIQRTQQEDSAVYLCASSLWELNNSPLHFGNGTRLTVT.

V is TRBV25-1 and J is TRBJ2-1; 7 bases map to TRBD1. Per the germline V gene, CDR1 is MGHDK and CDR2 is SYGVNS. With 8 bases clipped from V and 6 bases from J, the junction kept 10 bases outside the gene matches. This CDR3 comprises 14 residues. In DNA form, the CDR3 reads TGTGCCAGCCAATTCATAGGACAGGTCAATGAGCAGTTCTTC. Its protein is CASQFIGQVNEQFF. The whole variable domain, remainder taken from reference TRBV25-1 and TRBJ2-1, is EADIYQTPRYLVIGTGKKITLECSQTMGHDKMYWYQQDPGMELHLIHYSYGVNSTEKGDLSSESTVSRIRTEHFPLTLESARPSHTSQYLCASQFIGQVNEQFFGPGTRLTVL.

In this sample, this clonotype turned up a few times. The gene calls are TRBV7-8 and TRBJ2-1, with a weak D call TRBD2 (5 bases). Trimming pared 3 bases from V and 1 base from J, leaving 16 bases between. CDR1 is SGHVS and CDR2 is FQNEAQ in the germline V gene. This CDR3 has 17 residues. The CDR3 spells CASSFKRASFSYNEQFF. Here the CDR3 DNA reads TGTGCCAGCAGCTTTAAAAGGGCTAGCTTTTCCTACAATGAGCAGTTCTTC.

This clonotype has only a few counts. This chain links TRBV7-2 with TRBJ2-3; no firm D call. V was pared by 5 bases and J by 4 bases, with 10 bases between. Germline CDR1 reads SGHTA; CDR2 reads FQGNSA. The CDR3 extends over 13 amino acids. CDR3 nucleotides: TGTGCCAGCAGCGTGAGGAGTGCAGATACGCAGTATTTT. Translating gives CASSVRSADTQYF.

This chain uses TRBV6-5 with TRBJ1-3, with D possibly matching TRBD1 (5 bases). The V and J ends lost 3 bases and 2 bases respectively, with 8 bases between them. The CDR3 length is 14 residues. Germline-derived CDR1 and CDR2 are MNHEY and SVGAGI. The CDR3 nucleotides are TGTGCCAGCAGTTATGTGGGGCCTGGAAACACCATATATTTT. It specifies CASSYVGPGNTIYF.

V is TRBV12-3 or TRBV12-4 and J is TRBJ2-3, with 11 positions matching TRBD2. This CDR3 is 16 amino acids long. With 2 bases clipped from V and 6 bases from J, the junction kept 7 bases outside the gene matches. In DNA, the CDR3 is TGTGCCAGCAGTTTAATGTTGGGACTAGCGGCTGATACGCAGTATTTT. Its translation is CASSLMLGLAADTQYF.

This clonotype occurred many times. The gene calls are TRBV2 and TRBJ2-1; D may be TRBD1 (5 bases). The CDR3 length is 12 residues. The V gene's germline CDR1 is SNHLY and CDR2 FYNNEI. V lost 7 bases and J 6 bases, leaving 10 bases between the germline ends. In DNA, the CDR3 is TGTGCCAGCAAGGCAGGGCCCAATGAGCAGTTCTTC. This gives the protein CASKAGPNEQFF.

The chain recombines TRBV6-2 or TRBV6-3 with TRBJ1-1; D is perhaps TRBD1 (6 bases). The V and J ends lost 2 bases and 6 bases respectively, with 10 bases between them. The CDR3 length is 13 residues. Germline V gene data show CDR1 as MNHEY and CDR2 as SVGEGT. The CDR3 protein is CASSYGDRPEAFF. The CDR3 DNA is TGTGCCAGCAGTTACGGAGACAGGCCTGAAGCTTTCTTT.

The chain carries TRBV7-3 and TRBJ2-1; TRBD2 aligns across 9 bases. Germline loops: CDR1 SGHTA, CDR2 FQGTGA. V was clipped by 1 base and J by 7 bases; unmatched bases: 14. This CDR3 comprises 18 residues. The CDR3 loop is CASSLSGSGSRGKNEQFF. CDR3 coding DNA: TGTGCCAGCAGCTTAAGTGGTAGCGGGAGTAGAGGGAAAAATGAGCAGTTCTTC. Full variable domain (remainder filled in from reference TRBV7-3 and TRBJ2-1): GAGVSQTPSNKVTEKGKYVELRCDPISGHTALYWYRQSLGQGPEFLIYFQGTGAADDSGLPNDRFFAVRPEGSVSTLKIQRTERGDSAVYLCASSLSGSGSRGKNEQFFGPGTRLTVL.

In this sample, this clonotype turned up many times. V usage is TRBV5-1 and J usage is TRBJ1-4, with TRBD1 matching 9 bases. The V gene end was trimmed by 4 bases and the J gene end by 4 bases; junction bases not matched to a gene: 5. The CDR3 covers 15 residues. Germline V CDR1 and CDR2: SGHRS, YFSETQ. The CDR3 protein is CASSVSTGGNEKLFF. The DNA for the CDR3 is TGCGCCAGCAGCGTGTCGACAGGGGGTAATGAAAAACTGTTTTTT.

This chain links TRBV5-1 with TRBJ1-6, with D tentatively TRBD1 (5 bases). The V end lost 1 base, the J end lost 10 bases, and 15 bases lay between the germline ends. Germline V gene sequence: CDR1 SGHRS, CDR2 YFSETQ. The CDR3 contains 15 residues. The CDR3 loop reads CASSLTGTGESPLHF. The CDR3 DNA reads TGCGCCAGCAGCTTGACCGGGACGGGGGAATCACCCCTCCACTTT. The full variable domain, rest sourced from reference TRBV5-1 and TRBJ1-6, is KAGVTQTPRYLIKTRGQQVTLSCSPISGHRSVSWYQQTPGQGLQFLFEYFSETQRNKGNFPGRFSGRQFSNSRSEMNVSTLELGDSALYLCASSLTGTGESPLHFGNGTRLTVT.

In the case of this clonotype: At one boundary the junction diverges from the germline segment, which might be a read error. CDR3 DNA: TGCAGCGTTGGGTACCAAAGAGAGCCGGTGGCTTCCTTT. Its protein product is CSVGYQREPVASF. V gene TRBV29-1 combines with J gene TRBJ1-1; no firm D call. This CDR3 has 13 residues. CDR1 is SQVTM, CDR2 ANQGSEA, per germline. Supplemented by reference TRBV29-1 and TRBJ1-1, the full variable domain reads SAVISQKPSRDICQRGTSLTIQCQVDSQVTMMFWYRQQPGQSLTLIATANQGSEATYESGFVIDKFPISRPNLTFSTLTVSNMSPEDSSIYLCSVGYQREPVASFGQGTRLTVV.